The sequence of this T cell receptor beta chain was determined in a study of blood T cell repertoires in COVID-19. Repertoires were generated with immunoSEQ multiplex PCR, while TCRdb's copy carries only in-frame clones and drops some. The repertoire consists of about 150,000 clones, with roughly 84% occurring once and the leading ten covering 8%. Germline V gene lookup returns CDR1 ENHRY and CDR2 SYGVKD. V lost 4 bases, J lost 5 bases, and 8 bases stayed unmatched. CDR3 length equals 14 residues. What was sequenced was PBMCs or T cells enriched from blood (not recorded which). The chain uses TRBV10-3 and TRBJ2-7; 7 nucleotides agree with TRBD2. This TCR came from a woman aged 45-65 years who had recovered from COVID-19. The DNA of the CDR3 is TGTGCCATCAGTGCGTCCCGGGCGGGGGACGAGCAGTACTTC. Its translation: CAISASRAGDEQYF.